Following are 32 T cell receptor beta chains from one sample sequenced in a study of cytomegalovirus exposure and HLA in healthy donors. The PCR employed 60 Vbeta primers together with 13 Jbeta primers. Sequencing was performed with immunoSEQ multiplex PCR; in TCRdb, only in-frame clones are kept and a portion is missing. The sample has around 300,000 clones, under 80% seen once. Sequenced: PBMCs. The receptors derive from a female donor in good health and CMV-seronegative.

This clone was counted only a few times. For the CDR3, the DNA is TGTGCCAGCAGCCCTCGACAGAGTTGGTACACTGAAGCTTTCTTT. Translated: CASSPRQSWYTEAFF. This chain links TRBV28 with TRBJ1-1; tentative D call: TRBD1 (5 bases). The CDR3 spans 15 residues. Germline lookup yields CDR1 MDHEN and CDR2 SYDVKM. Deletions cut 6 bases from V and 3 bases from J, with 17 bases between.

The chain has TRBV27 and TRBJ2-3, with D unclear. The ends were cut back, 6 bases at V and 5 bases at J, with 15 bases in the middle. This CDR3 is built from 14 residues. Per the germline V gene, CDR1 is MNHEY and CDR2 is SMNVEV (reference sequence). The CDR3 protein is CASSPPIQRDTQYF. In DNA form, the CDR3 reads TGTGCCAGCAGCCCACCCATCCAGCGAGATACGCAGTATTTT.

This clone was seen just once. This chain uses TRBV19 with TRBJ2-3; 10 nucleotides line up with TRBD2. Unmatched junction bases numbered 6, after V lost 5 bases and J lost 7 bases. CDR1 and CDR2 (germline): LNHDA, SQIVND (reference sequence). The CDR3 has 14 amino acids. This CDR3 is CASSSAGGLHTQYF. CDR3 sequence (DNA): TGTGCCAGTAGTTCAGCGGGAGGGCTGCATACGCAGTATTTT. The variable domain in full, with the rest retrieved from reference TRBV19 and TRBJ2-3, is DGGITQSPKYLFRKEGQNVTLSCEQNLNHDAMYWYRQDPGQGLRLIYYSQIVNDFQKGDIAEGYSVSREKKESFPLTVTSAQKNPTAFYLCASSSAGGLHTQYFGPGTRLTVL.

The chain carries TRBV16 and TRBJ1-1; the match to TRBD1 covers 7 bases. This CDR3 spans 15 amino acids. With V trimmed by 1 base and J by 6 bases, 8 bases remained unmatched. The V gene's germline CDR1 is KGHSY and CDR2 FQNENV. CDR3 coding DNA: TGTGCCAGCAGCCAATTAACGACAGGGATTCCTGAAGCTTTCTTT. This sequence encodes CASSQLTTGIPEAFF.

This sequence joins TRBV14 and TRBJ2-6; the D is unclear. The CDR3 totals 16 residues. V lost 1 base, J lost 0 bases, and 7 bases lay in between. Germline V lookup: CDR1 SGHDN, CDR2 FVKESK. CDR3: CASSQGHDSGANVLTF. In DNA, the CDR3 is TGTGCCAGCAGCCAAGGACACGACTCTGGGGCCAACGTCCTGACTTTC.

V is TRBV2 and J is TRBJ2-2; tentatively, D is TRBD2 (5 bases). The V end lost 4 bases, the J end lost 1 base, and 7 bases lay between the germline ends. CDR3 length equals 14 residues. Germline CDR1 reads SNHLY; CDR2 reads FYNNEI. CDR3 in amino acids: CASSAEGNTGELFF. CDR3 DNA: TGTGCCAGCAGTGCTGAGGGGAACACCGGGGAGCTGTTTTTT.

In DNA, the CDR3 is TGCGCCAGCAGCTTATTAACGGGGACTTATAACACTGAAGCTTTCTTT. Amino acids: CASSLLTGTYNTEAFF. The chain employs TRBV5-1 and TRBJ1-1, with a weak D call TRBD1 (5 bases). The CDR3 runs 16 residues. The V end was cut by 2 bases, the J end by 2 bases, with 16 bases between. The germline CDR1 and CDR2 sequences are SGHRS and YFSETQ.

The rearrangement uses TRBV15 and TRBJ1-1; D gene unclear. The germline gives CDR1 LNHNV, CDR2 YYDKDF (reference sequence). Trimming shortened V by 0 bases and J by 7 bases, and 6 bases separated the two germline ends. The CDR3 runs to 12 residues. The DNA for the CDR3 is TGTGCCACCAGCAGAGACGCTATTGAAGCTTTCTTT. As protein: CATSRDAIEAFF.

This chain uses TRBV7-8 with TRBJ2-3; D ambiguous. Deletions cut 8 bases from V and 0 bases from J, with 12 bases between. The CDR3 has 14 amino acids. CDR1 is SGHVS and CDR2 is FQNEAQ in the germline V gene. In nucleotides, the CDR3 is TGTGCCAGCGGCGAGACAATCAGCACAGATACGCAGTATTTT. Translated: CASGETISTDTQYF.

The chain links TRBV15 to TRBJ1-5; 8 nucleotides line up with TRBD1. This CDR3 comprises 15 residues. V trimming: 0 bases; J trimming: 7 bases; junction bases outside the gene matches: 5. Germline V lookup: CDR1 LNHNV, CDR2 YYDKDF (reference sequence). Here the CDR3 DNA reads TGTGCCACCAGCAGAGATCAGGGGGCGGGACAGCCCCAGCATTTT. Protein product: CATSRDQGAGQPQHF. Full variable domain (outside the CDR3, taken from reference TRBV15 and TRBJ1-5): DAMVIQNPRYQVTQFGKPVTLSCSQTLNHNVMYWYQQKSSQAPKLLFHYYDKDFNNEADTPDNFQSRRPNTSFCFLDIRSPGLGDTAMYLCATSRDQGAGQPQHFGDGTRLSIL.

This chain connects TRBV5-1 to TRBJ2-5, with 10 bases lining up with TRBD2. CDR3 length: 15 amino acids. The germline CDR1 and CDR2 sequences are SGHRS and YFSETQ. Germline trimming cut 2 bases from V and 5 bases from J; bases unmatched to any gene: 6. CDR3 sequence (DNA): TGCGCCAGCAGCTTAAAAGCGGGAGGGCCGGAGACCCAGTACTTC. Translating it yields CASSLKAGGPETQYF.

The CDR3 spells CAIRTVSAGGPKNEQFF. CDR3 bases: TGTGCCATCAGAACCGTCTCAGCGGGAGGGCCGAAAAATGAGCAGTTCTTC. This chain connects TRBV10-3 to TRBJ2-1, with TRBD2 matching over 10 bases. The trim removed 6 bases at V and 7 bases at J, leaving 15 bases unmatched. This CDR3 is 17 amino acids long. The germline V gene has CDR1 ENHRY and CDR2 SYGVKD.

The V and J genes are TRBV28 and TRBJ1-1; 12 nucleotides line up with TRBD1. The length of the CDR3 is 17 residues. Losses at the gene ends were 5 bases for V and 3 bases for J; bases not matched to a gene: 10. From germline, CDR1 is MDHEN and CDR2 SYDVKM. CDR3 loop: CASSPGTGGLIDTEAFF. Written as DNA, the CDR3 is TGTGCCAGCAGTCCAGGGACAGGGGGCTTAATTGACACTGAAGCTTTCTTT.

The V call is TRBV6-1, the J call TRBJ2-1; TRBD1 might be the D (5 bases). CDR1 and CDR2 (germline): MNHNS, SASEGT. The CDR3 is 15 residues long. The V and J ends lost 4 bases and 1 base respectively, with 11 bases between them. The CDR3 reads CASSAMTDSYNEQFF. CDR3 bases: TGTGCCAGCAGTGCAATGACAGATTCCTACAATGAGCAGTTCTTC.

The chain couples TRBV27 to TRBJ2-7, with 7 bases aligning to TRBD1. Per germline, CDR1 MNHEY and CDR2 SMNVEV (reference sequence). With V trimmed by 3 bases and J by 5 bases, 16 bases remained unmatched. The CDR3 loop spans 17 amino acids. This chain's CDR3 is CASSFLWPTGVVDEQYF. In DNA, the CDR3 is TGTGCCAGCAGTTTCCTTTGGCCTACAGGGGTGGTGGACGAGCAGTACTTC.

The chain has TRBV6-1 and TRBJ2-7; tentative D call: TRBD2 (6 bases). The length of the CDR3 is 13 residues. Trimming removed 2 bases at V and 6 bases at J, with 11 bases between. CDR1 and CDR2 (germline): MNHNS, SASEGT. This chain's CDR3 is CASSEIRGTEQYF. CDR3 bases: TGTGCCAGCAGTGAAATTCGGGGGACCGAGCAGTACTTC.

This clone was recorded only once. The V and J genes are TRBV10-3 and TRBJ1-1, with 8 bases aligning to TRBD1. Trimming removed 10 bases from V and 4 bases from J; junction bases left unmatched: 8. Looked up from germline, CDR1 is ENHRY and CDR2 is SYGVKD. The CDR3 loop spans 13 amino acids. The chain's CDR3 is CATLDRVGTEAFF. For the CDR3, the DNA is TGTGCCACTCTGGACAGGGTCGGCACTGAAGCTTTCTTT.

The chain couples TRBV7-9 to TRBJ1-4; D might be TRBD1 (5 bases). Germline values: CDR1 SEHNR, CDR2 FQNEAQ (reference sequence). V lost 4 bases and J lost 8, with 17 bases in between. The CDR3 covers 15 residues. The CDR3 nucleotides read TGTGCCAGCAGCTCTACCAGGGTCCGTCAGGAAAAACTGTTTTTT. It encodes CASSSTRVRQEKLFF.

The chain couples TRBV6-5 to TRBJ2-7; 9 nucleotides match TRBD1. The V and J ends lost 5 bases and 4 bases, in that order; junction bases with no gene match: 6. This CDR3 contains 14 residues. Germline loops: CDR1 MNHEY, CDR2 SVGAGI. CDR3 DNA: TGTGCCAGCAGTCCCGGGACAGGGCTATACGAGCAGTACTTC. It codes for CASSPGTGLYEQYF.

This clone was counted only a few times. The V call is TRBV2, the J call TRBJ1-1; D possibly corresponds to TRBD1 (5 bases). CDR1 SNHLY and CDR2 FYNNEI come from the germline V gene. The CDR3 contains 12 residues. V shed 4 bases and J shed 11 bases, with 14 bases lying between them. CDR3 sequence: CASSATVWGAFF. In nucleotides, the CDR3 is TGTGCCAGCAGTGCGACAGTATGGGGTGCTTTCTTT. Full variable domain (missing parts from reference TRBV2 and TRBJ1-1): EPEVTQTPSHQVTQMGQEVILRCVPISNHLYFYWYRQILGQKVEFLVSFYNNEISEKSEIFDDQFSVERPDGSNFTLKIRSTKLEDSAMYFCASSATVWGAFFGQGTRLTVV.

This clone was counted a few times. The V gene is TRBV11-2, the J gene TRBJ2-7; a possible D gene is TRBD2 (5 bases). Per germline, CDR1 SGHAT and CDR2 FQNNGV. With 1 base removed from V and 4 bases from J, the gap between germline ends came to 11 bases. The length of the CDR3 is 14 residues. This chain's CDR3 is CASSLGRGPYEQYF. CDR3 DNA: TGTGCCAGCAGCTTAGGGAGAGGGCCTTACGAGCAGTACTTC.

The DNA of the CDR3 is TGTGCCAGCAGCCGCGACGGGAACTATGGCTACACCTTC. It specifies CASSRDGNYGYTF. The V call is TRBV7-3, the J call TRBJ1-2; no clear D gene. This CDR3 has 13 residues. In germline, CDR1 is SGHTA, CDR2 FQGTGA. Trimming took 5 bases from V and 2 from J, leaving 9 bases between them.

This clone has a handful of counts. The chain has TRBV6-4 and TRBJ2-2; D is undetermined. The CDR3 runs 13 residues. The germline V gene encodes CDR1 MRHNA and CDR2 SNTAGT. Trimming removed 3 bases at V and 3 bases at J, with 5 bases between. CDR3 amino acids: CASSDQDTGELFF. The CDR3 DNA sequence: TGTGCCAGCAGTGATCAGGACACCGGGGAGCTGTTTTTT.

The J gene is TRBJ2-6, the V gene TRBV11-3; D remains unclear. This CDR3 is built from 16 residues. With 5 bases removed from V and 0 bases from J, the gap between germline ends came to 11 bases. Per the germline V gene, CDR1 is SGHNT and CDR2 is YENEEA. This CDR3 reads CASSPDWASGANVLTF. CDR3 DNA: TGTGCCAGCAGCCCAGATTGGGCCTCTGGGGCCAACGTCCTGACTTTC.

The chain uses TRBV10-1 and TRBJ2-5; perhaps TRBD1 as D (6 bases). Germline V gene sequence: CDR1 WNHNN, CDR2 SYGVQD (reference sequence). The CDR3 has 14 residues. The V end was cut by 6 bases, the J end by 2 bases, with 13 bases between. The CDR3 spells CASRNGQQQETQYF. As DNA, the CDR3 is TGCGCCAGCAGAAACGGACAGCAACAAGAGACCCAGTACTTC.

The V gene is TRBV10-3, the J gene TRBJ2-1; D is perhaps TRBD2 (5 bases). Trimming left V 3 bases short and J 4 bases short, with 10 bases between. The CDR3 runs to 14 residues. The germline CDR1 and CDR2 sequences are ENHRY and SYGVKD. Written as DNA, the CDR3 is TGTGCCATCAGTGAAGGACTGACATACAATGAGCAGTTCTTC. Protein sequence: CAISEGLTYNEQFF.

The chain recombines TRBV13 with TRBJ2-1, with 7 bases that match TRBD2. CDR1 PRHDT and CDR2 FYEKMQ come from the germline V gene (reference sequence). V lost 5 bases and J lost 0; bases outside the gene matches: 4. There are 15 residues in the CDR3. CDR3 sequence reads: CASSRSGDSYNEQFF. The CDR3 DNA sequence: TGTGCCAGCAGCCGGAGCGGGGACTCCTACAATGAGCAGTTCTTC.

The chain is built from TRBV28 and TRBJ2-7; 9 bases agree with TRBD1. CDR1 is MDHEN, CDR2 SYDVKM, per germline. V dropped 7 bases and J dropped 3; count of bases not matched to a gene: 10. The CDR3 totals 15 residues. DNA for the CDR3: TGTGCCAGCATCCTAAAGACAGGGGGTGTCTACGAGCAGTACTTC. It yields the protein CASILKTGGVYEQYF.

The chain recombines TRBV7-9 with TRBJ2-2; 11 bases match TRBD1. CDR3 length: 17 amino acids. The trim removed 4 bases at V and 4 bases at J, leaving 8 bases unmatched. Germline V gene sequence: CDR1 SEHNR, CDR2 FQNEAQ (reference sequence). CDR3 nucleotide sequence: TGTGCCAGCAGCTCGGACAGGGGGCGAGAAAGCACCGGGGAGCTGTTTTTT. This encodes CASSSDRGRESTGELFF.

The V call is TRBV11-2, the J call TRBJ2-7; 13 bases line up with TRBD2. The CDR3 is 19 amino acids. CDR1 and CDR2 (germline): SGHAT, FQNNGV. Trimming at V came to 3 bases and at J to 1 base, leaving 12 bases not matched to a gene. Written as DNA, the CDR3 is TGTGCCAGCAGCTTCCCCTTGACTAGCGGGAGGCTTCTTTCCTACGAGCAGTACTTC. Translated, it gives CASSFPLTSGRLLSYEQYF.

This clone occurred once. The CDR3 sequence is CASSLDTGVNQPQHF. The CDR3 DNA follows: TGCGCCAGCAGCTTGGACACGGGGGTGAATCAGCCCCAGCATTTT. This chain links TRBV5-1 with TRBJ1-5; perhaps TRBD1 as D (5 bases). The CDR3 spans 15 residues. Looked up from germline, CDR1 is SGHRS and CDR2 is YFSETQ. The V gene lost 0 bases and the J gene lost 4 bases, with 11 bases spanning the gap.

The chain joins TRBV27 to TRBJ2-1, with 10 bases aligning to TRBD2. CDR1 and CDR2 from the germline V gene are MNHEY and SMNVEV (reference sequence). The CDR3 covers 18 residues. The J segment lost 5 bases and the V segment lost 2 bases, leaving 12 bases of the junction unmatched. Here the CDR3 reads CASSLRVASGSRNNEQFF. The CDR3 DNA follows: TGTGCCAGCAGTTTACGGGTGGCTAGCGGGAGTCGGAACAATGAGCAGTTCTTC.